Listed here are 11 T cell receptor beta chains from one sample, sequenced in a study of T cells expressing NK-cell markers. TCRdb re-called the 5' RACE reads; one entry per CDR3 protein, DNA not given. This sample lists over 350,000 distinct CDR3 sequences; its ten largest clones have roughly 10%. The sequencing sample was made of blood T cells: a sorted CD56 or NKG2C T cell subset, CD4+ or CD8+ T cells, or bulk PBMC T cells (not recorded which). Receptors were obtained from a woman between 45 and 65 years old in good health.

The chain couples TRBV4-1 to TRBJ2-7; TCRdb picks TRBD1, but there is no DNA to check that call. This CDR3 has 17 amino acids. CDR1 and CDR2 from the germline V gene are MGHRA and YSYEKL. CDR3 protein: CASSQALTGGDPYEQYF.

The CDR3 is CASSFSSNQGNNQPQHF. The J gene is TRBJ1-5, the V gene TRBV12-3 or TRBV12-4; TCRdb gives TRBD1 as the D gene, but with no DNA this cannot be confirmed. The CDR3 has 17 amino acids.

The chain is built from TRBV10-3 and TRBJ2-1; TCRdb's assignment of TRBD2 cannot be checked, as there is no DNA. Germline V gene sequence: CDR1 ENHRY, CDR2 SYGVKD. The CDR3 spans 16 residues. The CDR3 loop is CAISDLGLAVHNEQFF.

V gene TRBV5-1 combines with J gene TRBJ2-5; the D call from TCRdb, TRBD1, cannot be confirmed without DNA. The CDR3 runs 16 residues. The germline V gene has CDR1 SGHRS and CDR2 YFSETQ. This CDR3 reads CASSLDVGQGKETQYF.

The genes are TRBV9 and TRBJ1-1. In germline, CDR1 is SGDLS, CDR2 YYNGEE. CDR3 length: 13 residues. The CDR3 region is CASSSTSETEAFF.

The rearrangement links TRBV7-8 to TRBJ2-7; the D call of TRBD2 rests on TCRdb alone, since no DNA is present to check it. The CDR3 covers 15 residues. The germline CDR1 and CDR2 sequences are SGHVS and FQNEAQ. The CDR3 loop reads CASSLGSGSHYEQYF. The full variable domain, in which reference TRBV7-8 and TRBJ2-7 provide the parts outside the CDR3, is GAGVSQSPRYKVAKRGQDVALRCDPISGHVSLFWYQQALGQGPEFLTYFQNEAQLDKSGLPSDRFFAERPEGSVSTLKIQRTQQEDSAVYLCASSLGSGSHYEQYFGPGTRLTVT.

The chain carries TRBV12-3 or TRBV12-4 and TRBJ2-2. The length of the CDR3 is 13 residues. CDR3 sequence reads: CASSIGGLGELFF.

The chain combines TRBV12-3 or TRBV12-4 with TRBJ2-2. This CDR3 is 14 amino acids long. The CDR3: CASGLAGYTGELFF.

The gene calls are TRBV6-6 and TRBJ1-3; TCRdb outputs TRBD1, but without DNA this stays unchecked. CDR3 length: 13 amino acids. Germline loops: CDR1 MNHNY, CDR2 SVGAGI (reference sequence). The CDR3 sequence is CASRQGTGNTIYF.

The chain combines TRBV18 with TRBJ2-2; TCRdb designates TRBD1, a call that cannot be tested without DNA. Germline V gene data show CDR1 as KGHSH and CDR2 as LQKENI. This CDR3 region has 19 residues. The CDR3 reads CASSPRNQQGLLGAGELFF.

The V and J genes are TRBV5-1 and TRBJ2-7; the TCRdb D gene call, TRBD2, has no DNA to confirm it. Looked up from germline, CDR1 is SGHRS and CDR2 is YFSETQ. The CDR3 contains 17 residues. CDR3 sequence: CASSSGTSGTLRYEQYF.